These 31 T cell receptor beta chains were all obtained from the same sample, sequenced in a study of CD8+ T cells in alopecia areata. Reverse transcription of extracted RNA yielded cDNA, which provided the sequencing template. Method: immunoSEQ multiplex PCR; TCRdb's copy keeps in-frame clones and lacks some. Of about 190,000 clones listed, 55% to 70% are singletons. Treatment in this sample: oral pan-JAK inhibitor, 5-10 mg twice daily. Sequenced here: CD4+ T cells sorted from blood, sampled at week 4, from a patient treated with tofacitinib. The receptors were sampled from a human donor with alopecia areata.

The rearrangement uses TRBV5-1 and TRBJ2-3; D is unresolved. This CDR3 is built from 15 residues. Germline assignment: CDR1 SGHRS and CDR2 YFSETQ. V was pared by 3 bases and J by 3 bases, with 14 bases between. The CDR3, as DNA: TGCGCCAGCAGCTACGGACCCTTGGGGACAGATACGCAGTATTTT. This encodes CASSYGPLGTDTQYF.

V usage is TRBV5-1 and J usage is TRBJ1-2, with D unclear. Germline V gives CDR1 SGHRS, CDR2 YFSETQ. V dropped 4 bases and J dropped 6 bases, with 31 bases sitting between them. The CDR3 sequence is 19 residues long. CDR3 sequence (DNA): TGCGCCAGCAGCCGTAGCGGTACCCTACCATCGGACTGGAAGAATGGCTACACCTTC. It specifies CASSRSGTLPSDWKNGYTF.

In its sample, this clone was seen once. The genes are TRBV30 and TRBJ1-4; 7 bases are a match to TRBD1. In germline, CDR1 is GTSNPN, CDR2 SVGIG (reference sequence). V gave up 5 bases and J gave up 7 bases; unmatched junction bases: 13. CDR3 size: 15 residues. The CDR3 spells CAWDKQGGLGEKLFF. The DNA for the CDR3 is TGTGCCTGGGACAAGCAGGGGGGTCTGGGTGAAAAACTGTTTTTT.

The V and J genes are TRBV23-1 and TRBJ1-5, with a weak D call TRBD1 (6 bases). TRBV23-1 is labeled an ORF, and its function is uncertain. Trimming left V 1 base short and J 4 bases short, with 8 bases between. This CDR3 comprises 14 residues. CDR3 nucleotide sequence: TGCGCCAGCAGTCAATTCGACAGGAATCAGCCCCAGCATTTT. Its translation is CASSQFDRNQPQHF.

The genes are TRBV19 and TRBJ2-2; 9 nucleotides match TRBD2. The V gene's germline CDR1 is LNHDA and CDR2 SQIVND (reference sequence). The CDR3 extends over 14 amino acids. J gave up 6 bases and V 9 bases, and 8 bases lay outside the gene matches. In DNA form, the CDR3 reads TGTGCCAGCTCGAGTAGCGGGAGCGCCGGGGAGCTGTTTTTT. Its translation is CASSSSGSAGELFF. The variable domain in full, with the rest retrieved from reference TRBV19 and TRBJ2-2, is DGGITQSPKYLFRKEGQNVTLSCEQNLNHDAMYWYRQDPGQGLRLIYYSQIVNDFQKGDIAEGYSVSREKKESFPLTVTSAQKNPTAFYLCASSSSGSAGELFFGEGSRLTVL.

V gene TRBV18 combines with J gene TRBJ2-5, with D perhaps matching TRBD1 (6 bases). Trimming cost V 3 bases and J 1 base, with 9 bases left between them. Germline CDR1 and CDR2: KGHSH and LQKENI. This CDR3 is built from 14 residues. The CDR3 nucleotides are TGTGCCAGCTCACCTCGCAGGGGCCAAGAGACCCAGTACTTC. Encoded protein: CASSPRRGQETQYF.

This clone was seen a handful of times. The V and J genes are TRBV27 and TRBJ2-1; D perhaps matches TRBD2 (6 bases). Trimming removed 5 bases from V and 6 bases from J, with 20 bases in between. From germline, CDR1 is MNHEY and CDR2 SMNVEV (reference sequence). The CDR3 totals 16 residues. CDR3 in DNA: TGTGCCAGCAGTCCCACCGGGACGCGCGGGGCCAATGAGCAGTTCTTC. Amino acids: CASSPTGTRGANEQFF.

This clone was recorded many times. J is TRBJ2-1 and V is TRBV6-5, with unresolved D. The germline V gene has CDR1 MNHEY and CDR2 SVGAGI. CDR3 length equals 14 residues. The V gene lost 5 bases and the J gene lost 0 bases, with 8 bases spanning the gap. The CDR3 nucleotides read TGTGCCAGCAGTGAGACCCGCTCCTACAATGAGCAGTTCTTC. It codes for CASSETRSYNEQFF.

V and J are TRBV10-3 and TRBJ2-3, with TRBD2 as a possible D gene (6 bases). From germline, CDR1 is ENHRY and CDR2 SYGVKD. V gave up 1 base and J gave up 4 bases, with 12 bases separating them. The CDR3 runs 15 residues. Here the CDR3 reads CAISEWSGAPDTQYF. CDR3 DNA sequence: TGTGCCATCAGTGAGTGGTCGGGAGCACCAGATACGCAGTATTTT.

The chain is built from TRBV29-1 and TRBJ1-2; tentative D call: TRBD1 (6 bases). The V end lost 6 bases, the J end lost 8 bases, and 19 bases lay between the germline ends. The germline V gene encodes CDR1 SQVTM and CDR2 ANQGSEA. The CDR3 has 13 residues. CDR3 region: CSVAAGGFWGYTF. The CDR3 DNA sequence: TGCAGCGTCGCCGCGGGGGGCTTCTGGGGCTACACCTTC.

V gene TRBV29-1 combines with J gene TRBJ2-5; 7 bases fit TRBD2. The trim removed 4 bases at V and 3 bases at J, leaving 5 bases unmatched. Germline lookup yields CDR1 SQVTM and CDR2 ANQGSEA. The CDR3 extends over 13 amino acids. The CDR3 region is CSVGASGKETQYF. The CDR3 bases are TGCAGCGTTGGGGCTAGCGGAAAAGAGACCCAGTACTTC.

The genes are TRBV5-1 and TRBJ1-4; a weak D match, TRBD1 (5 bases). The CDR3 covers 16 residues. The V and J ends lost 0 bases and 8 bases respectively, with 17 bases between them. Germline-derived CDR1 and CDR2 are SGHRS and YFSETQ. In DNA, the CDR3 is TGCGCCAGCAGCTTGGAATCGGGCAGGGTGCAAGAAAAACTGTTTTTT. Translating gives CASSLESGRVQEKLFF.

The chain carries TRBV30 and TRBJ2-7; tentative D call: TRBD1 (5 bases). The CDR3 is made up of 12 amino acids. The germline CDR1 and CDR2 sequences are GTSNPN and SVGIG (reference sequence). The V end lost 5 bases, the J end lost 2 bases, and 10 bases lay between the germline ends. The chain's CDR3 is CAWGPRAYEQYF. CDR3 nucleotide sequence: TGTGCCTGGGGCCCCAGGGCCTACGAGCAGTACTTC.

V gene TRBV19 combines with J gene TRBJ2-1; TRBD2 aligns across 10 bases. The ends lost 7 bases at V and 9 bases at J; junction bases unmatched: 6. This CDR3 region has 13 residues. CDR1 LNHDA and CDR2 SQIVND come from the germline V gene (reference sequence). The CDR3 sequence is CASTLAGAGEQFF. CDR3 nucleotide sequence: TGTGCCAGTACGCTAGCGGGAGCCGGTGAGCAGTTCTTC.

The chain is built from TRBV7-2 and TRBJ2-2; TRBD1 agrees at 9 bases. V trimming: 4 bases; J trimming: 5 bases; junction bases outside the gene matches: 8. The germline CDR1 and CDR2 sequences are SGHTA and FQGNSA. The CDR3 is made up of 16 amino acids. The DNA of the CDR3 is TGTGCCAGCAGCTCCTTATGGACAGGGGTTACCGGGGAGCTGTTTTTT. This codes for CASSSLWTGVTGELFF.

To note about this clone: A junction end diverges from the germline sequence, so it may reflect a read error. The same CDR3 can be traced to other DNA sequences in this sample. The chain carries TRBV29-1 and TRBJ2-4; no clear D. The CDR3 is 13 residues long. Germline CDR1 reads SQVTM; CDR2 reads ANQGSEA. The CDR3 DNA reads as TGCAGCGTTGAACTACAGACCAAGAACATTCAGTACTTC. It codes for CSVELQTKNIQYF.

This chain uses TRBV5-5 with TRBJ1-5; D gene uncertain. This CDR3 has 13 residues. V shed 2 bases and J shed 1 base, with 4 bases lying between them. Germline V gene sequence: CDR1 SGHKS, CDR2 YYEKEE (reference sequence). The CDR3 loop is CASSFSSNQPQHF. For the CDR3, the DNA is TGTGCCAGCAGCTTTTCGAGCAATCAGCCCCAGCATTTT. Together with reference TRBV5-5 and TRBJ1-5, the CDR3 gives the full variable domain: DAGVTQSPTHLIKTRGQQVTLRCSPISGHKSVSWYQQVLGQGPQFIFQYYEKEERGRGNFPDRFSARQFPNYSSELNVNALLLGDSALYLCASSFSSNQPQHFGDGTRLSIL.

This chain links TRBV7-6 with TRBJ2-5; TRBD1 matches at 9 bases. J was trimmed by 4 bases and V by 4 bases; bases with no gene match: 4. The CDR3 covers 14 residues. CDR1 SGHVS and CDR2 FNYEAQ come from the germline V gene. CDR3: CASSSGTGRETQYF. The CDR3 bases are TGTGCCAGCAGCTCCGGGACAGGGCGAGAGACCCAGTACTTC.

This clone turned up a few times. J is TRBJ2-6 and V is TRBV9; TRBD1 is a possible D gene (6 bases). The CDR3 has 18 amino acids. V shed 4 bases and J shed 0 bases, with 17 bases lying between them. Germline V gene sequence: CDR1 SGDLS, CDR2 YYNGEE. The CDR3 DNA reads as TGTGCCAGCAGCCCCCAGACAGGTATGCCCTCTGGGGCCAACGTCCTGACTTTC. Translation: CASSPQTGMPSGANVLTF. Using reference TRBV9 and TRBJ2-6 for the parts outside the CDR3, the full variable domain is DSGVTQTPKHLITATGQRVTLRCSPRSGDLSVYWYQQSLDQGLQFLIQYYNGEERAKGNILERFSAQQFPDLHSELNLSSLELGDSALYFCASSPQTGMPSGANVLTFGAGSRLTVL.

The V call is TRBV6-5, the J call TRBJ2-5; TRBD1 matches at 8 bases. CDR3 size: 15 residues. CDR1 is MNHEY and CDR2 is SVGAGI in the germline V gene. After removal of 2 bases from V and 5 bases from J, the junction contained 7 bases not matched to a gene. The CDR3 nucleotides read TGTGCCAGCAGTTACGAGACAGGGGAATGGGAGACCCAGTACTTC. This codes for CASSYETGEWETQYF.

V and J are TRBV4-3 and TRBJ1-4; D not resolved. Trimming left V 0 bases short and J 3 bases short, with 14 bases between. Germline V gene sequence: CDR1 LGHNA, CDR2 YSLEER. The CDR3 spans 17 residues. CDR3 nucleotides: TGCGCCAGCAGCCAAGAAGTTGCCCTTGGGGCTAATGAAAAACTGTTTTTT. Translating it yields CASSQEVALGANEKLFF.

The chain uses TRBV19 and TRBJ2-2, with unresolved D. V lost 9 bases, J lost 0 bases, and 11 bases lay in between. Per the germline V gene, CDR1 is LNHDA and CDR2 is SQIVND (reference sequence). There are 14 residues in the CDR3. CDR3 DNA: TGTGCCAGCCAAGGGCCGGCGAACACCGGGGAGCTGTTTTTT. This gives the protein CASQGPANTGELFF. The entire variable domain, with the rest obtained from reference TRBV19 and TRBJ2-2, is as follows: DGGITQSPKYLFRKEGQNVTLSCEQNLNHDAMYWYRQDPGQGLRLIYYSQIVNDFQKGDIAEGYSVSREKKESFPLTVTSAQKNPTAFYLCASQGPANTGELFFGEGSRLTVL.

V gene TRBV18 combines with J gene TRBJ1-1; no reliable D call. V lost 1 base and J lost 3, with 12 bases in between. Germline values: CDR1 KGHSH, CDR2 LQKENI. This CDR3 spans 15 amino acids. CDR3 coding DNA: TGTGCCAGCTCACCACAAAAGGGCTGGGACACTGAAGCTTTCTTT. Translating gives CASSPQKGWDTEAFF. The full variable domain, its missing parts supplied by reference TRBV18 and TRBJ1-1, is NAGVMQNPRHLVRRRGQEARLRCSPMKGHSHVYWYRQLPEEGLKFMVYLQKENIIDESGMPKERFSAEFPKEGPSILRIQQVVRGDSAAYFCASSPQKGWDTEAFFGQGTRLTVV.

CDR3 amino acids: CASSPSGGSNQPQHF. The CDR3 region has the DNA TGTGCCAGCAGCCCATCAGGAGGTAGCAATCAGCCCCAGCATTTT. This sequence joins TRBV7-9 and TRBJ1-5; no firm D call. V was clipped by 5 bases and J by 0 bases, with 11 bases between them. The length of the CDR3 is 15 residues. Per the germline V gene, CDR1 is SEHNR and CDR2 is FQNEAQ (reference sequence).

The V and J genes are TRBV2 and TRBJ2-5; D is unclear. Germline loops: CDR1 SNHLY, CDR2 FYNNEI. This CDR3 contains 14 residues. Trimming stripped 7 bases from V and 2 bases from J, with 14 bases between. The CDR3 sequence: CASNGPGRQETQYF. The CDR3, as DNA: TGTGCCAGCAACGGACCCGGCCGGCAAGAGACCCAGTACTTC.

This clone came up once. CDR3 amino acids: CASSPMAIMNEQFF. The DNA for the CDR3 is TGTGCCAGCTCCCCCATGGCGATAATGAATGAGCAGTTCTTC. The V and J genes are TRBV18 and TRBJ2-1, with D uncertain. CDR1 KGHSH and CDR2 LQKENI come from the germline V gene. The V gene lost 6 bases and the J gene lost 7 bases, with 16 bases spanning the gap. The CDR3 runs 14 residues.

The chain's CDR3 is CASSLGGGINEKLFF. In DNA, the CDR3 is TGTGCCAGCAGCCTCGGAGGGGGGATTAATGAAAAACTGTTTTTT. The chain recombines TRBV4-2 with TRBJ1-4; D may be TRBD1 (6 bases). CDR1 is LGHNA and CDR2 is YNFKEQ in the germline V gene. V dropped 4 bases and J dropped 4 bases, with 13 bases sitting between them. This CDR3 is built from 15 residues.

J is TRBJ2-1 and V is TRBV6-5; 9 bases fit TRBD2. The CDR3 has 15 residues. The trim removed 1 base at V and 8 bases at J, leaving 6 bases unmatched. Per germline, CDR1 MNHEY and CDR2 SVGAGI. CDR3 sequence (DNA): TGTGCCAGCAGTTACTTGGCGGGAGGGCCGGATGAGCAGTTCTTC. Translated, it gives CASSYLAGGPDEQFF.

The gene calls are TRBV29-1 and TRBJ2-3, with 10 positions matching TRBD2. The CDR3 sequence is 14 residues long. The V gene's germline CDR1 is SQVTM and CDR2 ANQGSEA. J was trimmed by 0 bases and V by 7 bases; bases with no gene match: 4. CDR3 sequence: CSADSGRSTDTQYF. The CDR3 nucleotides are TGCAGCGCAGATAGCGGGAGGAGCACAGATACGCAGTATTTT.

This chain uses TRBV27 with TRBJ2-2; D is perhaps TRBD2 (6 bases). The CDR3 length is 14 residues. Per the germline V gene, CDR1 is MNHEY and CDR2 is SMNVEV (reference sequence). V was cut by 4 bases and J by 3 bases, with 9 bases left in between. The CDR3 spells CASSSGLYTGELFF. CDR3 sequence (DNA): TGTGCCAGCAGTTCGGGACTGTACACCGGGGAGCTGTTTTTT.

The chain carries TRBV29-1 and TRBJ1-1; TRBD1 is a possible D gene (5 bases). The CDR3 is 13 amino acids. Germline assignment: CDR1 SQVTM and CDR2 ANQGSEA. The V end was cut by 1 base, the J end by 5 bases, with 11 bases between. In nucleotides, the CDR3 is TGCAGCGTTGAAGTGGTAGGGGATACTGAAGCTTTCTTT. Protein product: CSVEVVGDTEAFF.